This T cell receptor beta chain was sequenced during a study of T cells in localized non-small cell lung cancer. This clone was counted between two and nine times. Its matching antigen is unknown. Clones were read by immunoSEQ multiplex PCR, and TCRdb kept only the in-frame ones, dropping some. The sample has tens of thousands of clones, 65% to 90% seen once. V dropped 4 bases and J dropped 7 bases, with 17 bases sitting between them. The CDR3 contains 14 residues. The V gene's germline CDR1 is SGHAT and CDR2 FQNNGV. Study results and limitations: Sequencing, confined to only one tumor region, leaves heterogeneity possible. Greater blood T cell density accompanied longer overall survival. A median roughly 57 of the top 100 tumor clones appeared in adjacent lung.

The chain links TRBV11-2 to TRBJ2-7; the D gene is possibly TRBD2 (7 bases). The input for sequencing was PBMCs, taken before any cancer treatment. The clonotype comes from a man between 40 and 69 years old with stage II lung adenocarcinoma. As DNA, the CDR3 is TGTGCCAGCAGCTCAAGGGACACGCGGGAGGAGCAGTACTTC. This encodes CASSSRDTREEQYF. Using reference TRBV11-2 and TRBJ2-7 for the parts outside the CDR3, the full variable domain is EAGVAQSPRYKIIEKRQSVAFWCNPISGHATLYWYQQILGQGPKLLIQFQNNGVVDDSQLPKDRFSAERLKGVDSTLKIQPAKLEDSAVYLCASSSRDTREEQYFGPGTRLTVT.